This T cell receptor beta chain was sequenced during a study of blood T cells in healthy people across ages. This clonotype was counted between two and nine times. Its antigen is not identified. This CDR3 has 13 amino acids. The V end lost 3 bases, the J end lost 3 bases, and 8 bases lay between the germline ends. CDR1 and CDR2 from the germline V gene are MGHRA and YSYEKL. The donors, healthy Caucasians from Russia, were aged about 6 to 95. Notes on the study in general: Unsorted PBMC material precluded a definitive naive versus antigen-experienced comparison. It was held that the diversity estimates obtained from one million T cells were underestimates.

Then a second PCR, running roughly 7 to 12 cycles, was carried out with a sample-barcoded 5' primer and a J-beta primer mix. The template-switch adaptor was a 5' adaptor with 12 random nucleotides. It tagged each cDNA molecule. TCRdb recomputed calls from the 5' RACE reads with MiXCR, one row per CDR3 protein. Here the sample spans hundreds of thousands of distinct CDR3 sequences, roughly 21% being singletons. Specimen: blood. The V and J genes are TRBV4-1 and TRBJ2-5; no reliable D call. The sequence came from a man in his 70s in good health. The CDR3 reads CASSQWGKETQYF. Written as DNA, the CDR3 is TGCGCCAGCAGCCAGTGGGGAAAAGAGACCCAGTACTTC.